A single sample gave rise to the 22 T cell receptor beta chains below, sequenced in a study of blood T cells in healthy people across ages. Using a J-beta primer mix together with a sample-barcoded 5' primer, a second PCR was run for roughly 6 to 11 cycles. Each CDR3 protein gets one entry after TCRdb re-called the 5' RACE reads with MiXCR. Altogether under 700,000 distinct CDR3 sequences are present, less than 25% being singletons, with the ten largest covering roughly 9%. Another study also made use of these data, one on T cells of mothers and their children.

Input material: blood. The receptors originated from a boy younger than 18 in good health.

The chain combines TRBV7-9 with TRBJ2-1, with TRBD2 matching 9 bases. The V gene end was trimmed by 1 base and the J gene end by 1 base; junction bases not matched to a gene: 5. The CDR3 spans 17 residues. Germline lookup yields CDR1 SEHNR and CDR2 FQNEAQ (reference sequence). Here the CDR3 reads CASSLGGGAGSYNEQFF. The DNA of the CDR3 is TGTGCCAGCAGCTTAGGCGGGGGGGCCGGGTCCTACAATGAGCAGTTCTTC. Full variable domain (missing parts from reference TRBV7-9 and TRBJ2-1): DTGVSQNPRHKITKRGQNVTFRCDPISEHNRLYWYRQTLGQGPEFLTYFQNEAQLEKSRLLSDRFSAERPKGSFSTLEIQRTEQGDSAMYLCASSLGGGAGSYNEQFFGPGTRLTVL.

This clonotype showed up just a few times. The rearrangement links TRBV20-1 to TRBJ2-4; no reliable D call. CDR1 is DFQATT, CDR2 SNEGSKA, per germline (reference sequence). The V end was cut by 6 bases, the J end by 7 bases, with 13 bases between. This CDR3 contains 12 residues. In DNA, the CDR3 is TGCAGTGCCCCGAATGTGGGGAACATTCAGTACTTC. It encodes CSAPNVGNIQYF.

The chain links TRBV25-1 to TRBJ1-1, with 7 bases identical to TRBD1. The CDR3 consists of 13 residues. V was clipped by 8 bases and J by 4 bases; unmatched bases: 7. In germline, CDR1 is MGHDK, CDR2 SYGVNS. The CDR3 DNA follows: TGTGCCAGCCAACAGACAGGGTCCACTGAAGCTTTCTTT. This sequence encodes CASQQTGSTEAFF.

The chain employs TRBV12-3 or TRBV12-4 and TRBJ2-2; D call uncertain. Between the trimmed V and J ends, which lost 4 bases and 6 bases, there was a span of 12 bases. CDR3 length: 14 residues. In DNA form, the CDR3 reads TGTGCCAGCAGTTCCTCGGACCTATCCGGGGAGCTGTTTTTT. This sequence encodes CASSSSDLSGELFF.

This clonotype has more than one count but fewer than ten. The rearrangement links TRBV4-1 to TRBJ1-1; tentative D call: TRBD1 (5 bases). CDR1 is MGHRA, CDR2 YSYEKL, per germline. Trimming stripped 2 bases from V and 6 bases from J, with 16 bases between. This CDR3 is built from 15 residues. The CDR3 nucleotides are TGCGCCAGCAGCCAACCTCAGGGTCGTGATGCTGAAGCTTTCTTT. Translated, it gives CASSQPQGRDAEAFF.

This clonotype was found a few times. The chain joins TRBV3-1 to TRBJ1-3; no definite D call. CDR1 is LGHDT, CDR2 YNNKEL, per germline (reference sequence). V was pared by 6 bases and J by 3 bases, with 21 bases between. The CDR3 contains 17 residues. Written as DNA, the CDR3 is TGTGCCAGCAGTCAGGTCGGCCGGGTAGAAGTTGGAAACACCATATATTTT. It is translated as CASSQVGRVEVGNTIYF.

V gene TRBV3-1 combines with J gene TRBJ1-4; 9 bases are shared with TRBD1. The CDR3 contains 17 residues. V dropped 3 bases and J dropped 8; count of bases not matched to a gene: 13. Germline-derived CDR1 and CDR2 are LGHDT and YNNKEL (reference sequence). The CDR3 loop reads CASSQHPTGGAREKLFF. The CDR3 coding sequence is TGTGCCAGCAGCCAGCACCCCACAGGGGGCGCGAGGGAAAAACTGTTTTTT. Full variable domain (outside the CDR3, taken from reference TRBV3-1 and TRBJ1-4): DTAVSQTPKYLVTQMGNDKSIKCEQNLGHDTMYWYKQDSKKFLKIMFSYNNKELIINETVPNRFSPKSPDKAHLNLHINSLELGDSAVYFCASSQHPTGGAREKLFFGSGTQLSVL.

The V and J genes are TRBV6-1 and TRBJ1-2; 10 nucleotides align to TRBD1. The CDR3 covers 16 residues. Trimming removed 1 base from V and 3 bases from J; junction bases left unmatched: 5. Germline V gene lookup returns CDR1 MNHNS and CDR2 SASEGT. The CDR3 DNA sequence: TGTGCCAGCAGTGAAGGAGAGACAGGGGGCGACTATGGCTACACCTTC. It specifies CASSEGETGGDYGYTF.

The CDR3 DNA reads TGTGCCAGCAGCGAGTCAAGGGGCGCAAGTTATGGCTACACCTTC. This encodes CASSESRGASYGYTF. The rearrangement links TRBV25-1 to TRBJ1-2, with TRBD1 as a possible D gene (5 bases). The CDR3 is 15 amino acids. Looked up from germline, CDR1 is MGHDK and CDR2 is SYGVNS. V lost 6 bases, J lost 5 bases, and 19 bases lay in between.

V and J are TRBV5-1 and TRBJ2-1; 10 nucleotides align to TRBD2. The CDR3 is 17 residues long. Germline V gene sequence: CDR1 SGHRS, CDR2 YFSETQ. The junction had 7 bases not matched to a gene; V was cut back by 0 bases and J by 4 bases. The CDR3 protein is CASSLAGAGGPYNEQFF. The CDR3 DNA reads TGCGCCAGCAGCTTGGCCGGAGCGGGAGGGCCGTACAATGAGCAGTTCTTC.

V usage is TRBV7-9 and J usage is TRBJ2-2, with unresolved D. Germline-derived CDR1 and CDR2 are SEHNR and FQNEAQ (reference sequence). The CDR3 covers 14 residues. Trimming removed 5 bases at V and 2 bases at J, with 9 bases between. The CDR3 is CASSPRANTGELFF. CDR3 DNA sequence: TGTGCCAGCAGCCCAAGGGCAAACACCGGGGAGCTGTTTTTT.

V usage is TRBV7-3 and J usage is TRBJ2-7; 12 nucleotides align to TRBD1. Germline V gene sequence: CDR1 SGHTA, CDR2 FQGTGA. The CDR3 length is 17 residues. The junction had 8 bases not matched to a gene; V was cut back by 1 base and J by 4 bases. The DNA of the CDR3 is TGTGCCAGCAGCTTAATCTCCGTGGGACAGGGGGCTTACGAGCAGTACTTC. It encodes CASSLISVGQGAYEQYF.

This clonotype was found many times. This rearrangement joins TRBV7-2 to TRBJ2-5; D may be TRBD1 or TRBD2 (5 bases each). The V end lost 4 bases, the J end lost 4 bases, and 16 bases lay between the germline ends. CDR3 length equals 15 residues. Germline loops: CDR1 SGHTA, CDR2 FQGNSA. Written as DNA, the CDR3 is TGTGCCAGCAGCTCCCCCCCGAGGGGTAGAGAGACCCAGTACTTC. This translates into CASSSPPRGRETQYF. Supplemented by reference TRBV7-2 and TRBJ2-5, the full variable domain reads GAGVSQSPSNKVTEKGKDVELRCDPISGHTALYWYRQSLGQGLEFLIYFQGNSAPDKSGLPSDRFSAERTGGSVSTLTIQRTQQEDSAVYLCASSSPPRGRETQYFGPGTRLLVL.

There are a few counts of this clonotype. The chain employs TRBV30 and TRBJ1-3; D possibly corresponds to TRBD1 (5 bases). Germline-derived CDR1 and CDR2 are GTSNPN and SVGIG (reference sequence). CDR3 length: 14 amino acids. Trimming pared 2 bases from V and 1 base from J, leaving 9 bases between. In DNA, the CDR3 is TGTGCCTGGAGTCCAGGGATGTCTGGAAACACCATATATTTT. Protein: CAWSPGMSGNTIYF.

This sequence joins TRBV20-1 and TRBJ1-2; no firm D call. Per germline, CDR1 DFQATT and CDR2 SNEGSKA (reference sequence). This CDR3 spans 15 amino acids. V was pared by 1 base and J by 1 base, with 13 bases between. CDR3 sequence (DNA): TGCAGTGCTAGAGTACTGCAGGAGATTAACTATGGCTACACCTTC. This encodes CSARVLQEINYGYTF.

V usage is TRBV6-1 and J usage is TRBJ2-1, with TRBD2 matching over 11 bases. The CDR3 is made up of 17 amino acids. With V trimmed by 6 bases and J by 3 bases, 10 bases remained unmatched. Germline lookup yields CDR1 MNHNS and CDR2 SASEGT. The CDR3 loop is CASRQRPGLADYNEQFF. Written as DNA, the CDR3 is TGTGCCAGCAGGCAGCGACCGGGACTAGCGGACTACAATGAGCAGTTCTTC.

The V gene is TRBV5-5, the J gene TRBJ2-7; no clear D gene. V was shortened by 1 base and J by 0 bases, with 11 bases between the two germline ends. The germline V gene encodes CDR1 SGHKS and CDR2 YYEKEE (reference sequence). The CDR3 has 15 residues. The CDR3, as DNA: TGTGCCAGCAGCTTGCTGGGCCCCAGCTCCTACGAGCAGTACTTC. Protein: CASSLLGPSSYEQYF.

This clonotype has a handful of counts. This chain links TRBV14 with TRBJ1-2, with TRBD1 as a possible D gene (6 bases). The length of the CDR3 is 17 residues. Looked up from germline, CDR1 is SGHDN and CDR2 is FVKESK. Trimming pared 4 bases from V and 1 base from J, leaving 19 bases between. CDR3 loop: CASSPRIRDKNNYGYTF. CDR3 DNA sequence: TGTGCCAGCAGCCCGCGGATCCGGGACAAAAATAACTATGGCTACACCTTC.

V usage is TRBV20-1 and J usage is TRBJ2-1, with TRBD2 identical over 7 bases. The CDR3 has 15 amino acids. With V trimmed by 5 bases and J by 3 bases, 10 bases remained unmatched. The germline CDR1 and CDR2 sequences are DFQATT and SNEGSKA (reference sequence). This CDR3 is CSAGTLAANYNEQFF. In nucleotides, the CDR3 is TGCAGTGCTGGTACTCTAGCGGCCAACTACAATGAGCAGTTCTTC.

This rearrangement joins TRBV28 to TRBJ2-2; perhaps TRBD1 as D (6 bases). The germline CDR1 and CDR2 sequences are MDHEN and SYDVKM. The CDR3 length is 20 residues. The V end lost 2 bases, the J end lost 0 bases, and 22 bases lay between the germline ends. The CDR3 DNA sequence: TGTGCCAGCAGTTTAGACAGGACCGTGACGAATTTCGCGAACACCGGGGAGCTGTTTTTT. Its protein is CASSLDRTVTNFANTGELFF.

The chain has TRBV27 and TRBJ1-4; D is undetermined. With 2 bases removed from V and 2 bases from J, the gap between germline ends came to 6 bases. Germline V gives CDR1 MNHEY, CDR2 SMNVEV (reference sequence). This CDR3 region has 14 residues. This CDR3 reads CASSLTHTNEKLFF. For the CDR3, the DNA is TGTGCCAGCAGTTTAACCCATACTAATGAAAAACTGTTTTTT. The whole variable domain, filled in from reference TRBV27 and TRBJ1-4, reads EAQVTQNPRYLITVTGKKLTVTCSQNMNHEYMSWYRQDPGLGLRQIYYSMNVEVTDKGDVPEGYKVSRKEKRNFPLILESPSPNQTSLYFCASSLTHTNEKLFFGSGTQLSVL.

This clonotype came up many times. V is TRBV5-1 and J is TRBJ2-1, with D possibly matching TRBD2 (5 bases). Trimming cost V 5 bases and J 7 bases, with 16 bases left between them. CDR3 size: 14 residues. Germline V gene data show CDR1 as SGHRS and CDR2 as YFSETQ. The CDR3 DNA follows: TGCGCCAGCAGGTCCGGCGGGTTAAGGAATGAGCAGTTCTTC. Translating it yields CASRSGGLRNEQFF.